This TCR beta chain was retrieved from a study of T cells after yellow fever vaccination. MiXCR, run by TCRdb on the 5' RACE reads, gives a single entry per CDR3 protein. The sample has about 400,000 distinct CDR3 sequences, about 6.2% seen once. With 1 base removed from V and 6 bases from J, the gap between germline ends came to 8 bases. The CDR3 sequence is 12 residues long. CDR1 and CDR2 (germline): GTSNPN, SVGIG (reference sequence). The material was PBMCs, obtained 5 days after the yellow fever booster vaccination. The V and J genes are TRBV30 and TRBJ2-3; D uncertain. This clonotype was obtained from a man aged 30 to 39 who received the YFV17D yellow fever vaccine. CDR3 residues: CAWSGGVDTQYF. CDR3 nucleotides: TGTGCCTGGAGTGGTGGGGTGGATACGCAGTATTTT.